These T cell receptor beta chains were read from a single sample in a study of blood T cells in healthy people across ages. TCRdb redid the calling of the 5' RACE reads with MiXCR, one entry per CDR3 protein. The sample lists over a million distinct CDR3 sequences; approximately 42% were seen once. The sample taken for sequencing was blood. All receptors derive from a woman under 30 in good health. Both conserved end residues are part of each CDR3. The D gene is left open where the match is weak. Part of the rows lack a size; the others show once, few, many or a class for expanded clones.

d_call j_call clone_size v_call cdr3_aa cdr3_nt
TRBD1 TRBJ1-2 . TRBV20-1 CSAIDRDRANYGYTF TGCAGTGCCATCGATCGGGACAGGGCGAACTATGGCTACACCTTC
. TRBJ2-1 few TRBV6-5 CASSYSSRYGSYNEQFF TGTGCCAGCAGTTACTCGAGTAGGTATGGCTCCTACAATGAGCAGTTCTTC
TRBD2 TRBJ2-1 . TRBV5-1 CASSFLGGRYYNEQFF TGCGCCAGCAGCTTCCTTGGCGGGAGGTACTACAATGAGCAGTTCTTC
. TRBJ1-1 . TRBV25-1 CASIGPLSNTEAFF TGTGCCAGCATAGGTCCCCTTTCGAACACTGAAGCTTTCTTT
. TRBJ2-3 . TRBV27 CASTVAFSSTDTQYF TGTGCCAGCACCGTTGCTTTCTCTAGCACAGATACGCAGTATTTT
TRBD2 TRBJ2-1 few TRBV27 CASSFLGLAESSYNEQFF TGTGCCAGCAGTTTCCTCGGACTAGCGGAAAGCTCCTACAATGAGCAGTTCTTC
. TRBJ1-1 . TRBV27 CASRPQLMNTEAFF TGTGCCAGCAGACCACAGCTAATGAACACTGAAGCTTTCTTT
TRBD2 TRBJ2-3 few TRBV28 CASSLRREGLSSTDTQYF TGTGCCAGCAGTTTAAGGCGGGAGGGCCTCTCTAGCACAGATACGCAGTATTTT
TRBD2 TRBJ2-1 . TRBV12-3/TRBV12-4 CASSFGGGALEQFF TGTGCCAGCAGTTTCGGCGGGGGGGCCCTTGAGCAGTTCTTC
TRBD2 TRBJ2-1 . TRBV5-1 CASSFFEREWSYNEQFF TGCGCCAGCAGCTTTTTTGAGCGGGAGTGGTCCTACAATGAGCAGTTCTTC
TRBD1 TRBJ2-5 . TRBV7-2 CASNQGQGEETQYF TGTGCCAGCAACCAGGGACAGGGGGAAGAGACCCAGTACTTC
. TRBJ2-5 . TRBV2 CASSRARAETQYF TGTGCCAGCAGTAGGGCCCGGGCAGAGACCCAGTACTTC
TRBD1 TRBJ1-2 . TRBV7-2 CASSNRTMGQGWCTF TGTGCCAGCAGCAACAGAACTATGGGACAGGGTTGGTGCACCTTC
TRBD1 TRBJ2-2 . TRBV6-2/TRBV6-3 CASSYPDRIDTGELFF TGTGCCAGCAGTTACCCGGACAGGATAGACACCGGGGAGCTGTTTTTT
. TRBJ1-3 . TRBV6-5 CASSLLPGNTIYF TGTGCCAGCAGCTTATTACCAGGGAACACCATATATTTT
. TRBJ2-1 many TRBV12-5 CASGTREGSEQFF TGTGCTAGTGGTACGAGAGAGGGGAGTGAGCAGTTCTTC
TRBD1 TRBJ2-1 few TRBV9 CASSSDRGRLETQFF TGTGCCAGCAGCTCTGACAGGGGAAGGTTAGAGACCCAGTTCTTC
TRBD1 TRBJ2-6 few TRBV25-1 CASSVNRGQSGANVLTF TGTGCCAGCAGTGTAAACAGGGGGCAATCTGGGGCCAACGTCCTGACTTTC
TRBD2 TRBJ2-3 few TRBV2 CASRTLATPDTQYF TGTGCCAGCAGGACACTAGCGACTCCAGATACGCAGTATTTT
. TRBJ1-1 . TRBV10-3 CAITPVEGGTEAFF TGTGCCATCACCCCCGTGGAGGGGGGGACTGAAGCTTTCTTT
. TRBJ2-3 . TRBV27 CASNPLETDTQYF TGTGCCAGCAACCCACTCGAGACAGATACGCAGTATTTT
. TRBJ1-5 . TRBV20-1 CSARQGRGQPQHF TGCAGTGCTAGACAAGGGCGGGGTCAGCCCCAGCATTTT
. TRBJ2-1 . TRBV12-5 CASGPNDNEQFF TGTGCTAGTGGCCCGAATGACAATGAGCAGTTCTTC
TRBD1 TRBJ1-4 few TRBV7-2 CASSLRRGPNEKLFF TGTGCCAGCAGCTTAAGGAGGGGGCCTAATGAAAAACTGTTTTTT
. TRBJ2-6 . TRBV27 CASSLGRGYESGANVLTF TGTGCCAGCAGTTTAGGCCGGGGATATGAGTCTGGGGCCAACGTCCTGACTTTC
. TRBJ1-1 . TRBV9 CASSVAVRNTEAFF TGTGCCAGCAGCGTAGCTGTAAGGAACACTGAAGCTTTCTTT
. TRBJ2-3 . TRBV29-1 CSVGSGTDTQNF .
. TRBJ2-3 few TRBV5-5 CASSSGTTTDTQYF TGTGCCAGCAGCTCCGGGACAACCACAGATACGCAGTATTTT
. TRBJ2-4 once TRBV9 CASSVAGGDKNIQYF TGTGCCAGCAGCGTAGCCGGAGGGGACAAAAACATTCAGTACTTC
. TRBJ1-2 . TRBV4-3 CASSQERLANYGYTF TGCGCCAGCAGCCAAGAAAGGTTAGCTAACTACGGCTACACCTTC
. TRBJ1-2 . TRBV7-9 CASSQFLGGGESGYTF TGTGCCAGCAGCCAATTTTTAGGTGGGGGCGAGAGTGGCTACACCTTC
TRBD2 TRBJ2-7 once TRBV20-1 CGASGPLAGASYEQYF TGCGGTGCTAGTGGCCCATTAGCGGGAGCCTCCTACGAGCAGTACTTC
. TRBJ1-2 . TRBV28 CASSPWTANYGYTF TGTGCCAGCAGTCCCTGGACGGCAAACTATGGCTACACCTTC
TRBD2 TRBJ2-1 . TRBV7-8 CASSLARLALKGNEQFF TGTGCCAGCAGCTTAGCTCGACTAGCTCTCAAGGGGAATGAGCAGTTCTTC
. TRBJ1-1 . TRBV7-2 CASSKQWAGNTEAFF TGTGCCAGCAGCAAACAATGGGCAGGGAACACTGAAGCTTTCTTT
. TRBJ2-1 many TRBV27 CASSLFPYNEQFF TGTGCCAGCAGTTTATTCCCCTACAATGAGCAGTTCTTC
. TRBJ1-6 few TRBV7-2 CASSLGSRDNSPLHF TGTGCCAGCAGCTTAGGGTCCAGGGATAATTCACCCCTCCACTTT
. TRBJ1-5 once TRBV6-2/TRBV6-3 CASRFGQHSNQPQHF TGTGCCAGCAGATTCGGACAGCATAGCAATCAGCCCCAGCATTTT
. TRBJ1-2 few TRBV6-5 CASSLGRGRDYGYTF TGTGCCAGCAGTCTTGGGCGGGGGAGAGACTATGGCTACACCTTC
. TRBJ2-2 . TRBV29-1 CSVAGVTGELFF TGCAGCGTTGCAGGGGTCACCGGGGAGCTGTTTTTT